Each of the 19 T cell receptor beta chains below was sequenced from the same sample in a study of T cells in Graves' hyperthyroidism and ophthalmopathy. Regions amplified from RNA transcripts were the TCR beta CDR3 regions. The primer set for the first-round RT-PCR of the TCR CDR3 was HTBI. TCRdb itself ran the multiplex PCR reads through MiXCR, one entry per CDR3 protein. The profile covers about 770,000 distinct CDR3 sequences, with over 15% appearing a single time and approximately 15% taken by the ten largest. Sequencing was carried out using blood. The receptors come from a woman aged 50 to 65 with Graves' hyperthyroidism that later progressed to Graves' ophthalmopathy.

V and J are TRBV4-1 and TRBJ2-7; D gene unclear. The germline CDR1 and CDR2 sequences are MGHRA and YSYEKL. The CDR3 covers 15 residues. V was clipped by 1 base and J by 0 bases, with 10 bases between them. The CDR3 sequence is CASSQVQDPSYEQYF. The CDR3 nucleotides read TGCGCCAGCAGCCAAGTCCAGGACCCCTCCTACGAGCAGTACTTC.

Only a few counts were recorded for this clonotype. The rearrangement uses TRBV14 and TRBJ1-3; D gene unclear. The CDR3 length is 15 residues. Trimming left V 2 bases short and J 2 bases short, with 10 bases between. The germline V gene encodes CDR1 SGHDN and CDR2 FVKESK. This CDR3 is CASSQRRETGNTIYF. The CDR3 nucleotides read TGTGCCAGCAGCCAACGACGGGAAACTGGAAACACCATATATTTT.

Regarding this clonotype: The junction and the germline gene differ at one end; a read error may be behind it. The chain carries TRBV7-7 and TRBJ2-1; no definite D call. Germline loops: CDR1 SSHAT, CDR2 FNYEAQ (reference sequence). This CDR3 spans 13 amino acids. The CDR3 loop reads CASSLSPSWEQFF. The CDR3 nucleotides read TGTGCTAGCAGTCTTAGCCCCAGTTGGGAGCAGTTCTTC.

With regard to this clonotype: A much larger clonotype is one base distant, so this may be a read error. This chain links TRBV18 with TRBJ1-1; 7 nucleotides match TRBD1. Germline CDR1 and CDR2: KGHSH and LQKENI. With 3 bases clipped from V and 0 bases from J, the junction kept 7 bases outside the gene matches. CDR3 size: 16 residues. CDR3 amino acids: CASSPSGTVMNTEAFF. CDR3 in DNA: TGTGCCAGCTCACCCTCCGGGACAGTCATGAACACTGAAGCTTTCTTT.

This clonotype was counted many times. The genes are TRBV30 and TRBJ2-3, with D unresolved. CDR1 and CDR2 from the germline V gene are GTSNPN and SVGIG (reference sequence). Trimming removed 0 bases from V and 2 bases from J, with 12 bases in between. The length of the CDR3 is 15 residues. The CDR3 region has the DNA TGTGCCTGGAGTGTAGGTAGGGCTGTCACAGATACGCAGTATTTT. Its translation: CAWSVGRAVTDTQYF.

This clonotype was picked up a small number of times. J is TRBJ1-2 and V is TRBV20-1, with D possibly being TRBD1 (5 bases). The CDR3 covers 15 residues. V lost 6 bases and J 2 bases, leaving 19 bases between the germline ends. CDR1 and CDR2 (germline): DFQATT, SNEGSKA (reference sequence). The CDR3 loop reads CSARAPGGTNYGYTF. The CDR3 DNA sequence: TGCAGTGCCCGCGCCCCGGGGGGGACCAACTATGGCTACACCTTC.

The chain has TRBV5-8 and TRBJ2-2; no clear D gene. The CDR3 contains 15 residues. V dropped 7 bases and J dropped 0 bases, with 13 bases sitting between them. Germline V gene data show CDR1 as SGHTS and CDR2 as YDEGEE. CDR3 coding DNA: TGTGCCAGCCGTCTCGCGCGAGCGAACACCGGGGAGCTGTTTTTT. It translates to CASRLARANTGELFF.

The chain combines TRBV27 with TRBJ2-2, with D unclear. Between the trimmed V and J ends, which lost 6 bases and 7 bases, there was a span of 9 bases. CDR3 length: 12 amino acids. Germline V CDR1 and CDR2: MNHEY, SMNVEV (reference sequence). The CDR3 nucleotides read TGTGCCAGCAGCCTCAGGAACGGGGAGCTGTTTTTT. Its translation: CASSLRNGELFF.

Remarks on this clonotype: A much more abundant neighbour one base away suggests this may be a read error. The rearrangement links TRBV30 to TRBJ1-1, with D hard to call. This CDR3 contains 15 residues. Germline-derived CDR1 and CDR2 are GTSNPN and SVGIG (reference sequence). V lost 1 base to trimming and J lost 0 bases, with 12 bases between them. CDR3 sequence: CAWSATWPLNTEAFF. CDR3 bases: TGTGCCTGGAGTGCTACATGGCCTTTGAACACTGAAGCTTTCTTT.

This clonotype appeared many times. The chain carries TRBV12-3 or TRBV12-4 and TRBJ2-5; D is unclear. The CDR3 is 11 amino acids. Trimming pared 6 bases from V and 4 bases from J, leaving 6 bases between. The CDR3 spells CASSFRETQYF. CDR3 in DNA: TGTGCCAGCAGCTTTAGAGAGACCCAGTACTTC.

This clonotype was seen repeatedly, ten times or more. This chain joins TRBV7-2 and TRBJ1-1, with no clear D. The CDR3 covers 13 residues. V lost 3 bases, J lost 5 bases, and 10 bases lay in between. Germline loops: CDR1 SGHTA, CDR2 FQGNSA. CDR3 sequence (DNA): TGTGCCAGCAGCTTCAGCAGCGAAACTGAAGCTTTCTTT. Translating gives CASSFSSETEAFF.

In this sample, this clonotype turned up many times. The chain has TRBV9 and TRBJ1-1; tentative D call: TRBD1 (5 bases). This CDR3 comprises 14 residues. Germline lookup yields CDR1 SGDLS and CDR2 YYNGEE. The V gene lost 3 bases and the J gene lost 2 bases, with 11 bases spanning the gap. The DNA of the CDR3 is TGTGCCAGCAGCGCGGGACCCTATAACACTGAAGCTTTCTTT. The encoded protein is CASSAGPYNTEAFF.

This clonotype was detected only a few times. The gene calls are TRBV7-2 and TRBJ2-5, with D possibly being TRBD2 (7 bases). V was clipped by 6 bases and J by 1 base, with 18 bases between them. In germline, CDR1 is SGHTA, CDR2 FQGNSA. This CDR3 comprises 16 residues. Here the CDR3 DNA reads TGTGCCAGCAGTCACGGGCTGGGGGGGCCCCAAGAGACCCAGTACTTC. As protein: CASSHGLGGPQETQYF.

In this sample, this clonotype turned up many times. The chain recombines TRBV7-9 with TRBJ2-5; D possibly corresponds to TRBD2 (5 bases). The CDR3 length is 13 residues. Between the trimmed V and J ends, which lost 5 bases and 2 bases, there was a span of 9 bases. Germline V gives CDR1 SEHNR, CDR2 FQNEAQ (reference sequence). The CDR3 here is CASSPPGQETQYF. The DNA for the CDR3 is TGTGCCAGCAGCCCCCCGGGACAAGAGACCCAGTACTTC.

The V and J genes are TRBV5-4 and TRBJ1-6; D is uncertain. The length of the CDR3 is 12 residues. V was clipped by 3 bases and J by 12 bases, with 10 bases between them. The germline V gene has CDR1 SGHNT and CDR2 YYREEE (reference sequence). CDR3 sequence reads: CASSSDQIPLHF. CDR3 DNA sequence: TGTGCCAGCAGCTCGGACCAGATACCCCTCCACTTT.

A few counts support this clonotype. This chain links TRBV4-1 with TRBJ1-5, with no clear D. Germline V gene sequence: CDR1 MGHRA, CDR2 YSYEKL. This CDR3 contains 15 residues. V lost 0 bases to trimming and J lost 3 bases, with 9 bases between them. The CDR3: CASSQEPGDNQPQHF. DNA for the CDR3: TGCGCCAGCAGCCAAGAGCCCGGGGACAATCAGCCCCAGCATTTT.

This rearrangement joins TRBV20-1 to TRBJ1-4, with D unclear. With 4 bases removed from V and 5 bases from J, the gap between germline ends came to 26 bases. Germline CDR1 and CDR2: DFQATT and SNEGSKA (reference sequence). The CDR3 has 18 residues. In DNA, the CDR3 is TGCAGTGCTACTCCCCCGGGATTTACTACTCTCTCGAATGAAAAACTGTTTTTT. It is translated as CSATPPGFTTLSNEKLFF.

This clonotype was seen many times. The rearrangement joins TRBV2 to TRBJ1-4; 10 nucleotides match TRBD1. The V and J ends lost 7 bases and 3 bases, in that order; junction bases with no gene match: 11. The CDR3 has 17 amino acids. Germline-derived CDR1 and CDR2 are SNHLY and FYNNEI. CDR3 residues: CASKRATGGVANEKLFF. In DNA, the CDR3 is TGTGCCAGCAAAAGAGCGACAGGGGGCGTCGCTAATGAAAAACTGTTTTTT.

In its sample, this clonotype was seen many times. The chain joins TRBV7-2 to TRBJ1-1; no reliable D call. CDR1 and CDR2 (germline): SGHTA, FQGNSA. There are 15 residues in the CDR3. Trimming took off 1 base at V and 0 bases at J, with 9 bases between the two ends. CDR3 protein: CASSLDPILNTEAFF. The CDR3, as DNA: TGTGCCAGCAGCTTAGATCCGATTCTGAACACTGAAGCTTTCTTT.